These T cell receptor beta chains were read from a single sample in a study of cytomegalovirus exposure and HLA in healthy donors. Measured with immunoSEQ multiplex PCR; TCRdb has only the in-frame clones, and not every one. The sample carries fewer than 350,000 clones, 70% to 90% recorded once. Sequencing input: PBMCs. These TCRs come from a woman under 30 in good health and CMV-seronegative. Both conserved end residues are part of each CDR3. The order of the fields is D gene, J gene, V gene, clone size, CDR3 DNA, CDR3 protein. D genes are given only for firm matches. Rows give clone size only sometimes, using once, few, many, or a class for an expanded clone.

>-|TRBJ1-5|TRBV4-1|-
TGCGCCAGCAGCCCAGGTGGGTTGGGTCAGCCCCAGCATTTT
CASSPGGLGQPQHF
>-|TRBJ2-1|TRBV2|-
TGTGCCAGCAGTGAGTTGACTAGCTACAATGAGCAGTTCTTC
CASSELTSYNEQFF
>-|TRBJ1-6|TRBV25-1|-
TGTGCCAGCAGTGAACCGCGAGACAGGCCTCATTCACCCCTCCACTTT
CASSEPRDRPHSPLHF
>-|TRBJ1-2|TRBV5-1|once
TGCGCCAGCAGCTCAGACAGCGTGGGCTATGGCTACACCTTC
CASSSDSVGYGYTF
>-|TRBJ1-3|TRBV9|few
TGTGCCAGCAGCGTAGGAGAGCAGGGCCTAGGAAACACCATATATTTT
CASSVGEQGLGNTIYF
>-|TRBJ2-7|TRBV6-1|-
TGTGCCAGCAGTGAAGCGCCTGCGGCGAGCGAGCAGTACTTC
CASSEAPAASEQYF
>TRBD1|TRBJ2-1|TRBV5-4|-
TGTGCCAGCAGCTTGGCGGGACAGCCCTACAATGAGCAGTTCTTC
CASSLAGQPYNEQFF
>-|TRBJ1-1|TRBV9|-
TGTGCCAGCAGCGAGGACAGCCAGAACACTGAAGCTTTCTTT
CASSEDSQNTEAFF
>TRBD2|TRBJ2-3|TRBV6-5|-
TGTGCCAGCATCGGTAGCGGGGGGGATTATACGCAGTATTTT
CASIGSGGDYTQYF
>TRBD2|TRBJ2-1|TRBV10-2|-
TGCGCCAGCAGCTTAGGGACTAGCGGACCTTACAATGAGCAGTTCTTC
CASSLGTSGPYNEQFF